In this sample, the clone carrying this T cell receptor beta chain turned up a few times. The antigen remains undetermined. Amplification used 60 Vbeta primers and 13 Jbeta primers. Generated by immunoSEQ multiplex PCR, the TCRdb table keeps only in-frame clones and is missing some. This sample has approximately 240,000 clones, with 85% to 90% found just once. This CDR3 has 15 residues. V was shortened by 0 bases and J by 7 bases, with 13 bases between the two germline ends. Per germline, CDR1 KGHSH and CDR2 LQKENI. This record belongs to a study of cytomegalovirus exposure and HLA in healthy donors. Whole-study results and caveats: In a later analysis, a missense DCLRE1C variant was linked to TCR beta V- and J-gene trimming. Common viral pathogens seemed to be connected with several of the most significant clusters, according to a later analysis.

The chain has TRBV18 and TRBJ2-1, with a weak D call TRBD2 (6 bases). The specimen was PBMCs. This TCR was recovered from a woman younger than 35 in good health and CMV-seronegative. CDR3 region: CASSPPSGEGNEQFF. The CDR3 nucleotides read TGTGCCAGCTCACCACCGTCGGGAGAGGGAAATGAGCAGTTCTTC. The entire variable domain, with the rest obtained from reference TRBV18 and TRBJ2-1, is as follows: NAGVMQNPRHLVRRRGQEARLRCSPMKGHSHVYWYRQLPEEGLKFMVYLQKENIIDESGMPKERFSAEFPKEGPSILRIQQVVRGDSAAYFCASSPPSGEGNEQFFGPGTRLTVL.